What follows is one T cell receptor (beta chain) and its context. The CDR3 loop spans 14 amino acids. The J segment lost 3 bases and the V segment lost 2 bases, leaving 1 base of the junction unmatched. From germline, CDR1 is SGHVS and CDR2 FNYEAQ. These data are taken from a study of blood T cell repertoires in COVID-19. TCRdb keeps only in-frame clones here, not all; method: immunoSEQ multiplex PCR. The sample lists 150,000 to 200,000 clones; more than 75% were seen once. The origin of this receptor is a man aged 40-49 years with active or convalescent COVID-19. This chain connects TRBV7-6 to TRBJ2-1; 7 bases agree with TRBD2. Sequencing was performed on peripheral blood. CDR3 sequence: CASSLKRGYNEQFF. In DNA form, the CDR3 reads TGTGCCAGCAGCTTAAAGCGGGGCTACAATGAGCAGTTCTTC.